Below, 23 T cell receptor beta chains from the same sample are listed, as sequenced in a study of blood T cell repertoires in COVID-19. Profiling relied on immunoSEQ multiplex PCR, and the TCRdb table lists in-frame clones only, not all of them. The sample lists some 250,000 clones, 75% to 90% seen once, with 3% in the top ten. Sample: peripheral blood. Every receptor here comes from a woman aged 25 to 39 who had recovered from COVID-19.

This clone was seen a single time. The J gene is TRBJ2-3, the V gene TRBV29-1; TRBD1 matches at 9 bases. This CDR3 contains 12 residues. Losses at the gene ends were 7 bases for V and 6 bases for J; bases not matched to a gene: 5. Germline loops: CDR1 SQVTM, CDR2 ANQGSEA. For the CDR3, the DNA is TGCAGCGAAGGGACAGGGTCCGATACGCAGTATTTT. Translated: CSEGTGSDTQYF.

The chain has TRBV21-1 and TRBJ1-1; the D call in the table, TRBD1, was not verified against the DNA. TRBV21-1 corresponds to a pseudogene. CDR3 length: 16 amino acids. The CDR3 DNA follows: TGTGCCAGCAGCAAAGCAAGGGGACAGGGCCGCACTGAAGCTTTCTTT. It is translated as CASSKARGQGRTEAFF.

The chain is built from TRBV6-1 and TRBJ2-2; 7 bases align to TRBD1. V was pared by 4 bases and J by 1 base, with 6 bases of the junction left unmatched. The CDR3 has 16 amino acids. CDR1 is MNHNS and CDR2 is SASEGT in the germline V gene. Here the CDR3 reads CASSGWDSLNTGELFF. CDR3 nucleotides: TGTGCCAGCAGTGGTTGGGACAGCTTGAACACCGGGGAGCTGTTTTTT.

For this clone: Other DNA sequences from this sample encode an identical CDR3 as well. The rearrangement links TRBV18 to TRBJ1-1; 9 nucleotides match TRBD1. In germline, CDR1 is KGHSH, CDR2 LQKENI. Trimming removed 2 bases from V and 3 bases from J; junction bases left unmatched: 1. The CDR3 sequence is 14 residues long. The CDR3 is CASSPRTGDTEAFF. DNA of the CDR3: TGTGCCAGCTCACCAAGGACAGGGGACACTGAAGCTTTCTTT. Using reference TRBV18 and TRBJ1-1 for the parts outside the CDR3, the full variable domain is NAGVMQNPRHLVRRRGQEARLRCSPMKGHSHVYWYRQLPEEGLKFMVYLQKENIIDESGMPKERFSAEFPKEGPSILRIQQVVRGDSAAYFCASSPRTGDTEAFFGQGTRLTVV.

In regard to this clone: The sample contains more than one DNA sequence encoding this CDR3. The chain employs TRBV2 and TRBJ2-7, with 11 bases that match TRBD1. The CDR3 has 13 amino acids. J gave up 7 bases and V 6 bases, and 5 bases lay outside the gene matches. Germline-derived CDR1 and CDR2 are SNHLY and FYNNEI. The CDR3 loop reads CASRDRGPWEQYF. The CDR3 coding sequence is TGTGCCAGCAGGGACAGGGGGCCGTGGGAGCAGTACTTC.

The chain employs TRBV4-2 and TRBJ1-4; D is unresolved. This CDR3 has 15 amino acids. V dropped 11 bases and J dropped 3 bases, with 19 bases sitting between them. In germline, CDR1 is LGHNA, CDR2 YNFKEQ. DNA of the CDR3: TGTGCCGGTTCGGGGTCGGCTAAAGCTAATGAAAAACTGTTTTTT. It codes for CAGSGSAKANEKLFF.

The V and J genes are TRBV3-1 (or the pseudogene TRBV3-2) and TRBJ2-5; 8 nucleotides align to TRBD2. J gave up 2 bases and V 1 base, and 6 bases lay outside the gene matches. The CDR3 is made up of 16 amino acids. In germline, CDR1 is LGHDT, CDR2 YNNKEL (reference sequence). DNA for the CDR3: TGTGCCAGCAGCCAAGTGCGGGGGGAATATCAAGAGACCCAGTACTTC. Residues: CASSQVRGEYQETQYF.

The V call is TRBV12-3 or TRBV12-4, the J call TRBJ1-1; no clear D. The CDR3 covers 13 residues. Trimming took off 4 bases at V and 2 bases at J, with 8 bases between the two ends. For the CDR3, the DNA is TGTGCCAGCAGTTCCCAACTTAACACTGAAGCTTTCTTT. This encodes CASSSQLNTEAFF.

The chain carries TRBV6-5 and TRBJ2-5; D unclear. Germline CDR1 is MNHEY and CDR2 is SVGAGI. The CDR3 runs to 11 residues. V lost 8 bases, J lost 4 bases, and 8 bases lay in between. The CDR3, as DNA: TGTGCCAGCGGCAGAGGAGAGACCCAGTACTTC. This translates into CASGRGETQYF.

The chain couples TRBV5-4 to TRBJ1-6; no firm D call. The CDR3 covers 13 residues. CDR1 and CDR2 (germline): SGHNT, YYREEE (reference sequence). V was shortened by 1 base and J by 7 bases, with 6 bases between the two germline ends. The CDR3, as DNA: TGTGCCAGCAGCTTGTTGGCCAATTCACCCCTCCACTTT. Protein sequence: CASSLLANSPLHF.

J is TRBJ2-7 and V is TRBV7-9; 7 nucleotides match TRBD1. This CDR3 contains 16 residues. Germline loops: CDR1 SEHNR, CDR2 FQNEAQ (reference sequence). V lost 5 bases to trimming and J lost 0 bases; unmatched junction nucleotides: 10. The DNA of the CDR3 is TGTGCCAGCAGCCCCCGACAGGGCCCGAGCTCCTACGAGCAGTACTTC. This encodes CASSPRQGPSSYEQYF.

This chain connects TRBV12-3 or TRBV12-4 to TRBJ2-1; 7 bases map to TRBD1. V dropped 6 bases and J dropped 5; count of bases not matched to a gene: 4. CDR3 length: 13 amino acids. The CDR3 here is CASRQGPHNEQFF. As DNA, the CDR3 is TGTGCCAGCAGACAGGGGCCCCACAATGAGCAGTTCTTC.

The CDR3 nucleotides read TGTGCCAGCAGCCAAACAGGGTACACTGAAGCTTTCTTT. It encodes CASSQTGYTEAFF. The chain is built from TRBV14 and TRBJ1-1; possibly TRBD1 for D (6 bases). This CDR3 region has 13 residues. V lost 2 bases, J lost 3 bases, and 7 bases lay in between. The germline gives CDR1 SGHDN, CDR2 FVKESK.

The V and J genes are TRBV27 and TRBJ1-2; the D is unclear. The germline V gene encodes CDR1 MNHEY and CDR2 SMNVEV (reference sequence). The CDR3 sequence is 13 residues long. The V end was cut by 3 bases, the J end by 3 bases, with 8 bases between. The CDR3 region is CASSFASYYGYTF. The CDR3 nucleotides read TGTGCCAGCAGTTTTGCGAGTTACTATGGCTACACCTTC.

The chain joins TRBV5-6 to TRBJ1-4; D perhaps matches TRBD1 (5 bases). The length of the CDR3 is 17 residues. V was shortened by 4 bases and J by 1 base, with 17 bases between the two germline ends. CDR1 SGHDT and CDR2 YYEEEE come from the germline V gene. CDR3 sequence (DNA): TGTGCCAGCAGCCGGCGGGGCGGGCCCCAAACTAATGAAAAACTGTTTTTT. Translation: CASSRRGGPQTNEKLFF.

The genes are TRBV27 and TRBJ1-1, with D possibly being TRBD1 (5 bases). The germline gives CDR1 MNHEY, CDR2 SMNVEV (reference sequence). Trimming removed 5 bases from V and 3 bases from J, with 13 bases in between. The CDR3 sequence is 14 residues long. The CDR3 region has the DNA TGTGCCAGCAGTAGGCGATTAGGGGACACTGAAGCTTTCTTT. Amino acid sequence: CASSRRLGDTEAFF.

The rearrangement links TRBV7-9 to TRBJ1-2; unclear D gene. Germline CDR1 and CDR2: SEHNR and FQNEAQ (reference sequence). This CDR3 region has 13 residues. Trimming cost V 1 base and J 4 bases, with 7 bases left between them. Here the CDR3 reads CASSLDSFYGYTF. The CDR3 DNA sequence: TGTGCCAGCAGCTTAGACAGCTTCTATGGCTACACCTTC.

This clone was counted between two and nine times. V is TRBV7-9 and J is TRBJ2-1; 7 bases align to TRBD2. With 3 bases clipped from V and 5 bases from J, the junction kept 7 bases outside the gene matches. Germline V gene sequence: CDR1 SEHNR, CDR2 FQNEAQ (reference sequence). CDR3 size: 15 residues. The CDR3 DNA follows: TGTGCCAGCAGCTTCGGGGGGATCCCCAACAATGAGCAGTTCTTC. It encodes CASSFGGIPNNEQFF.

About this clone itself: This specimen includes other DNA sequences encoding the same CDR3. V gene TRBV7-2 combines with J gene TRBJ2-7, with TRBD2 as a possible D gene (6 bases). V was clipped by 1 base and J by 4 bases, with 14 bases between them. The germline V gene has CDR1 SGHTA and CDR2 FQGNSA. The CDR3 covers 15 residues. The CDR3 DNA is TGTGCCAGCAGCTTAGAAGCGGGCGGACCATACGAGCAGTACTTC. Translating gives CASSLEAGGPYEQYF.

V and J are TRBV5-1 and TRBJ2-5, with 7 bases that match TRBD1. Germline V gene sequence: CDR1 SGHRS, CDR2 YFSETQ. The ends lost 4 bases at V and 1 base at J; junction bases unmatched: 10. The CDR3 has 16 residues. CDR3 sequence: CASSPSVRTGQETQYF. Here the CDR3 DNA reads TGCGCCAGCAGCCCCAGCGTCCGGACAGGCCAAGAGACCCAGTACTTC.

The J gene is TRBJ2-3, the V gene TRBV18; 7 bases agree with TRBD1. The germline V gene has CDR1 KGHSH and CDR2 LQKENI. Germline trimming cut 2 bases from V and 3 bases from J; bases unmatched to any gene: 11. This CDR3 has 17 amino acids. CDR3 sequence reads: CASSPFPDREKTDTQYF. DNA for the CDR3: TGTGCCAGCTCACCATTTCCAGACAGGGAAAAAACAGATACGCAGTATTTT.

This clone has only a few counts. The CDR3 DNA sequence: TGTGCCAGCAGCGAACAGGGGACTGAAGCTTTCTTT. Translation gives CASSEQGTEAFF. The chain couples TRBV9 to TRBJ1-1, with 7 bases identical to TRBD1. Per germline, CDR1 SGDLS and CDR2 YYNGEE. The CDR3 covers 12 residues. The V segment lost 3 bases and the J segment 5 bases; nucleotides outside the gene matches: 1.

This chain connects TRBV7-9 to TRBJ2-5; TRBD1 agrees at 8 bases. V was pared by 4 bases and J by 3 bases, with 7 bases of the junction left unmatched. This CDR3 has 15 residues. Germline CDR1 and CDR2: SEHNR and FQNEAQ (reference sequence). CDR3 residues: CASSSGTGLKETQYF. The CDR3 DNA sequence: TGTGCCAGCAGCTCCGGGACAGGACTAAAAGAGACCCAGTACTTC.